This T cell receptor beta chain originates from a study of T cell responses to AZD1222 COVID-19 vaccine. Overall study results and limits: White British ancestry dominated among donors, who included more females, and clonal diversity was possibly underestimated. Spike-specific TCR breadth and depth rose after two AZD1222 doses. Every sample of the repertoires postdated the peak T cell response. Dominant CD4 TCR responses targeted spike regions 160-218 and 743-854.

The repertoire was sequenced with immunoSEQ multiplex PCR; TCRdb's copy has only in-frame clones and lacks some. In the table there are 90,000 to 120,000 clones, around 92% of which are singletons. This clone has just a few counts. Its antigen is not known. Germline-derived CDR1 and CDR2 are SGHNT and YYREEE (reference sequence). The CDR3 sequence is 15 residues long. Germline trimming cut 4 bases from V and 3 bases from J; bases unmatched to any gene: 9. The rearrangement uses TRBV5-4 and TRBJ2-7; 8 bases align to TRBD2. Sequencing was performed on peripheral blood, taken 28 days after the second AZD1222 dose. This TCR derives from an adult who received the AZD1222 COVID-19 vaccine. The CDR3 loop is CASSAREGSNYEQYF. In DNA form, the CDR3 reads TGTGCCAGCAGCGCTCGGGAGGGTTCCAACTACGAGCAGTACTTC.